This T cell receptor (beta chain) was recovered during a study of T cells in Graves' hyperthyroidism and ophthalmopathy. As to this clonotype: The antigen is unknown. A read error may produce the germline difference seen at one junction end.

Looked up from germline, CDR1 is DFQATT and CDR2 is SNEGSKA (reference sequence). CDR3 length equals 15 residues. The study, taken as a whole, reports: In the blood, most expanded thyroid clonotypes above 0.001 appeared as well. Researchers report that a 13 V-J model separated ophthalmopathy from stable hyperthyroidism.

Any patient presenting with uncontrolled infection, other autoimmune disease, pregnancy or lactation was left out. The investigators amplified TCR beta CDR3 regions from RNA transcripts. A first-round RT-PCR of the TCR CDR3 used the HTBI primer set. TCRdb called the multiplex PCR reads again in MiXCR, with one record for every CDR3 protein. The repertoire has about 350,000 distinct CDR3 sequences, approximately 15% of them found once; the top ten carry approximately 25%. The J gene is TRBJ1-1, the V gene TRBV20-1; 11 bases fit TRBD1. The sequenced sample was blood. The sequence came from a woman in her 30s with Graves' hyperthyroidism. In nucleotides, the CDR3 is TGCAGTGCTTGGGACAGGGGGTTAATAGGCACTGAAGCTCTCTTT. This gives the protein CSAWDRGLIGTEALF.